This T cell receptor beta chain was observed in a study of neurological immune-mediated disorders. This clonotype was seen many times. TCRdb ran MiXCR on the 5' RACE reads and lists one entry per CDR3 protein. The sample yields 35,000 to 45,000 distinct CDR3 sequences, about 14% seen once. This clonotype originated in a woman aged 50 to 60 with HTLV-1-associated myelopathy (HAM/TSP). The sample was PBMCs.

The CDR3 sequence is CASSYGGFTNEKLFF. The CDR3 DNA sequence: TGTGCCAGCAGTTACGGGGGATTCACTAATGAAAAACTGTTTTTT. The chain combines TRBV6-5 with TRBJ1-4, with D possibly being TRBD1 (5 bases). CDR1 and CDR2 (germline): MNHEY, SVGAGI. This CDR3 spans 15 amino acids. V was pared by 2 bases and J by 2 bases, with 9 bases between.